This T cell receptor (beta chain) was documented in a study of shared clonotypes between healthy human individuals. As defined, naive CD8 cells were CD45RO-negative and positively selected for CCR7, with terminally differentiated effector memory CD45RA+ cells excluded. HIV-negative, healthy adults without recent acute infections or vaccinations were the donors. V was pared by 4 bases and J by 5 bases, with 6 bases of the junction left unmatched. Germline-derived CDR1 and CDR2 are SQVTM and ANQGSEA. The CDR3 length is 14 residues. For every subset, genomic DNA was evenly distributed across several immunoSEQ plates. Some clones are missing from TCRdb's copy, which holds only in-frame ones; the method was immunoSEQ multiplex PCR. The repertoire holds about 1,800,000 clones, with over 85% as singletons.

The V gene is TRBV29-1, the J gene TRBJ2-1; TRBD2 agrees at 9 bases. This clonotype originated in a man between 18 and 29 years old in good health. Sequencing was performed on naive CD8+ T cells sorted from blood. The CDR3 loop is CSVGGLAPHNEQFF. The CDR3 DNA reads TGCAGCGTTGGGGGACTAGCACCTCACAATGAGCAGTTCTTC.